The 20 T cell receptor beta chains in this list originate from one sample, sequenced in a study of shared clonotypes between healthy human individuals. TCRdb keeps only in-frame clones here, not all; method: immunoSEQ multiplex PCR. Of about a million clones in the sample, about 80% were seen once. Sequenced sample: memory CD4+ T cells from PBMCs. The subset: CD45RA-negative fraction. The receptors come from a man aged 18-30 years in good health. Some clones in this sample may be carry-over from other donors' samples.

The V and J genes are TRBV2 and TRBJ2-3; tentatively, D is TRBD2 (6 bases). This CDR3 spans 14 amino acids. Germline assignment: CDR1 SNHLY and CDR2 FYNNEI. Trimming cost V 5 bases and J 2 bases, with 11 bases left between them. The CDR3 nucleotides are TGTGCCAGCAGTAGACTAGTCTTCACAGATACGCAGTATTTT. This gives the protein CASSRLVFTDTQYF.

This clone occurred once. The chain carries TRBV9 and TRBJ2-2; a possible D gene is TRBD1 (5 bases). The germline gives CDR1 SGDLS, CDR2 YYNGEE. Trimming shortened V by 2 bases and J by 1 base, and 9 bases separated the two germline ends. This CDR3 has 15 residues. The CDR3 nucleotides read TGTGCCAGCAGCGTGACAAGGGGGAACACCGGGGAGCTGTTTTTT. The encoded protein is CASSVTRGNTGELFF.

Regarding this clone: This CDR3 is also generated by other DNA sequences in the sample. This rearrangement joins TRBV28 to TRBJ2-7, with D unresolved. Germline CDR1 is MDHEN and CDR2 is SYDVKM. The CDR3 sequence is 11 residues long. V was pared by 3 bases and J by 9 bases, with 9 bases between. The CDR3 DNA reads TGTGCCAGCAGTTTTAAGGGAAGGCAGTACTTC. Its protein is CASSFKGRQYF. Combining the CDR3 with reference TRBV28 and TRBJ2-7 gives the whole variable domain DVKVTQSSRYLVKRTGEKVFLECVQDMDHENMFWYRQDPGLGLRLIYFSYDVKMKEKGDIPEGYSVSREKKERFSLILESASTNQTSMYLCASSFKGRQYFGPGTRLTVT.

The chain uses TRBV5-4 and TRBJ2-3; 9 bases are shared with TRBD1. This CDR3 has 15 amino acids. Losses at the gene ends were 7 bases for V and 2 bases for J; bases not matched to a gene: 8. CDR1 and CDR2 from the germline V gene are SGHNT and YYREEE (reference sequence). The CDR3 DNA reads TGTGCCAGCCTGGACAGGGGTCAACCCACAGATACGCAGTATTTT. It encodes CASLDRGQPTDTQYF.

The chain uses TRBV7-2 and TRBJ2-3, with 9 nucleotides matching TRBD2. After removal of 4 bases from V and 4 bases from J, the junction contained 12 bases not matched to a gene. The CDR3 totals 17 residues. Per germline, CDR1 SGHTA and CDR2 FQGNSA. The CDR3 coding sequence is TGTGCCAGCAGCTCCAGTATAGCGGGAGTGAGTGCAGATACGCAGTATTTT. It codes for CASSSSIAGVSADTQYF. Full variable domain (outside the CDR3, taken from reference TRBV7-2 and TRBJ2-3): GAGVSQSPSNKVTEKGKDVELRCDPISGHTALYWYRQSLGQGLEFLIYFQGNSAPDKSGLPSDRFSAERTGGSVSTLTIQRTQQEDSAVYLCASSSSIAGVSADTQYFGPGTRLTVL.

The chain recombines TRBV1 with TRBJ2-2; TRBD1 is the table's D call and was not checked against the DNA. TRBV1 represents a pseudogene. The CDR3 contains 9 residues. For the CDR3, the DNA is TGCACCAGCAGCCCAGAGCTGTTTTTT. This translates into CTSSPELFF.

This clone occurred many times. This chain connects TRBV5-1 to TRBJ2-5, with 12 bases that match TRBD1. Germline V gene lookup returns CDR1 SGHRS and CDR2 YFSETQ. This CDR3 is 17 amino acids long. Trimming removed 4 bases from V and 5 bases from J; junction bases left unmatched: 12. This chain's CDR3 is CASSPRPGTGGLETQYF. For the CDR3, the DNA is TGCGCCAGCAGCCCGCGTCCCGGGACAGGGGGCCTCGAGACCCAGTACTTC.

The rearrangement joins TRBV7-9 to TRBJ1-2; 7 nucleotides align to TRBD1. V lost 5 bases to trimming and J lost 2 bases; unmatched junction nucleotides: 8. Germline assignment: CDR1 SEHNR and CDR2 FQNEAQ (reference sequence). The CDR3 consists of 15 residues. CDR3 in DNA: TGTGCCAGCAGCCCGGGGGCAGGGGGGAACTATGGCTACACCTTC. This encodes CASSPGAGGNYGYTF.

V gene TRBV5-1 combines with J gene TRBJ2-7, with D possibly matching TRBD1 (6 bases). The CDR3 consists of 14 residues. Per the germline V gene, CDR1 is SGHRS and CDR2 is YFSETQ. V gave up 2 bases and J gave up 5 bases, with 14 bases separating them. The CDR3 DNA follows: TGCGCCAGCAGCTTAGGACAGTTCCTAGACGAGCAGTACTTC. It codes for CASSLGQFLDEQYF.

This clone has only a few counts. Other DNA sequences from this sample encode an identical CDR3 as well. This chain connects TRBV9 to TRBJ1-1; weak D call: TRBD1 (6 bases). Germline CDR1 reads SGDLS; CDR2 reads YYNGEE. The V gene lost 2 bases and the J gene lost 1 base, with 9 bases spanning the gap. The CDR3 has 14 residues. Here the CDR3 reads CASSVTGQNTEAFF. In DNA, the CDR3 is TGTGCCAGCAGCGTGACAGGACAGAACACTGAAGCTTTCTTT.

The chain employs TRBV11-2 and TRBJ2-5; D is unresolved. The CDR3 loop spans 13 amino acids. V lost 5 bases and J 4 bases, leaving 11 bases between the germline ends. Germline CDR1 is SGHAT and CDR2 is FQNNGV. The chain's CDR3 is CASSPQRRETQYF. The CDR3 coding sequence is TGTGCCAGCAGCCCCCAGAGACGAGAGACCCAGTACTTC.

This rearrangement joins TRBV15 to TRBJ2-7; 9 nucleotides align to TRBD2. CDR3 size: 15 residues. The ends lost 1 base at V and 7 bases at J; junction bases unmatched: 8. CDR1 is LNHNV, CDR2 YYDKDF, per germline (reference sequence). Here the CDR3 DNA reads TGTGCCACCAGCAGAGGGTTTGGACTAGCGTGGGAGCAGTACTTC. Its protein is CATSRGFGLAWEQYF.

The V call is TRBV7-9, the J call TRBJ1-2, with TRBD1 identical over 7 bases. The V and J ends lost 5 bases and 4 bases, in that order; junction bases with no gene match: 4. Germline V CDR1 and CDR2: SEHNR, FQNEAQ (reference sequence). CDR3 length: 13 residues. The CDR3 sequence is CASSEQGSYGYTF. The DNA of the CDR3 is TGTGCCAGCAGCGAACAGGGGTCCTATGGCTACACCTTC.

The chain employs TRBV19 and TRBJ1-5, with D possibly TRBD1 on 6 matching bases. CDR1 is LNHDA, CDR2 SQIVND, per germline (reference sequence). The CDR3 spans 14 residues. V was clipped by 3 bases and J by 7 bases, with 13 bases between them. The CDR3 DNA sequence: TGTGCCAGTAGTATTCAGGGGCCCGGGCAGCCCCAGCATTTT. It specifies CASSIQGPGQPQHF.

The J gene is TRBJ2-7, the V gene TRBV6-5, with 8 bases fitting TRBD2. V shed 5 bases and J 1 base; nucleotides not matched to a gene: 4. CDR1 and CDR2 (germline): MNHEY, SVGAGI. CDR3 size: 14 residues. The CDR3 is CASSQERESYEQYF. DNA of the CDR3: TGTGCCAGCAGTCAAGAGCGGGAGTCCTACGAGCAGTACTTC.

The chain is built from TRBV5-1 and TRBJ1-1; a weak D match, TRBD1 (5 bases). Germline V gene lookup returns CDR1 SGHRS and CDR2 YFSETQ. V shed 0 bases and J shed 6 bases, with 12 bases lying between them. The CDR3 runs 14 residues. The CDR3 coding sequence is TGCGCCAGCAGCTTGGGGGAGAGGGGTCCTGAAGCTTTCTTT. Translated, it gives CASSLGERGPEAFF.

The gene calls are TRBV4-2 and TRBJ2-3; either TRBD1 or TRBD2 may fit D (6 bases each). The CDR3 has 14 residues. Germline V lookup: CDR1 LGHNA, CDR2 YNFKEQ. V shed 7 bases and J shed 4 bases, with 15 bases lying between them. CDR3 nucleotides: TGTGCCAGCACCTTAGGGGGAGGAGCAGATACGCAGTATTTT. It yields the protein CASTLGGGADTQYF.

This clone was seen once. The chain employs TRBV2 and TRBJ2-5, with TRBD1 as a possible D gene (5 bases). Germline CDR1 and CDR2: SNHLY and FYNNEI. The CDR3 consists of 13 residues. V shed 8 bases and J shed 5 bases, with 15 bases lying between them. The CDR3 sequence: CASCYQGTETQYF. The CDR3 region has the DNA TGTGCCAGCTGCTACCAGGGAACGGAGACCCAGTACTTC.

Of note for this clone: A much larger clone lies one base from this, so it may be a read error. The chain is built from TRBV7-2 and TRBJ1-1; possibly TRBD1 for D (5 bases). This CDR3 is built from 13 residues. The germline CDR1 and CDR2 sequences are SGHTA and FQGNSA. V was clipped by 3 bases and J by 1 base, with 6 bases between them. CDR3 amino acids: CASSFQGNTEAFF. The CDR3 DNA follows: TGTGCCAGCAGCTTTCAGGGGAACACTGAAGCTTTCTTT.

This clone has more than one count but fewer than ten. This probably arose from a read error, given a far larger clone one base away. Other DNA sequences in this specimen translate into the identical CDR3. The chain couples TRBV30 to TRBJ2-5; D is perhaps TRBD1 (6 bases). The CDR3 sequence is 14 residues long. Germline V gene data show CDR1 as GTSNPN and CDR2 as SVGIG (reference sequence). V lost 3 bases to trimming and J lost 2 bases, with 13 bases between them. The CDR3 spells CAWSRQVRQETQYF. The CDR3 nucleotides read TGTGCCTGGAGCCGACAGGTTCGGCAAGAGACCCAGTACTTC.